The present T cell receptor beta chain was sequenced within a study of T cell repertoires in cytomegalovirus infection. Background on the study: A matching HLA type, together with CMV infection, was signaled by public TCR beta signatures.

On this clonotype itself: Its antigen remains unidentified.

Each CDR3 protein gets one entry after TCRdb re-called the reads with MiXCR. In the table there are roughly 140,000 distinct CDR3 sequences, 23% of which are singletons. Study-wide findings and caveats: Ex vivo responses were dominated by HLA-C-restricted CMV-specific TCR beta clonotypes.

Sequencing was performed on PBMCs. The sequence derives from a human donor in good health (CMV status not recorded). Some clones in this sample may be carry-over from other donors' samples.

The CDR3 reads CASSLGGVGTEAFF. CDR3 nucleotide sequence: TGTGCCAGCAGTTTAGGGGGGGTAGGGACTGAAGCTTTCTTT. This chain links TRBV28 with TRBJ1-1, with D perhaps matching TRBD1 (5 bases). The ends were cut back, 2 bases at V and 5 bases at J, with 12 bases in the middle. Per germline, CDR1 MDHEN and CDR2 SYDVKM. The length of the CDR3 is 14 residues.